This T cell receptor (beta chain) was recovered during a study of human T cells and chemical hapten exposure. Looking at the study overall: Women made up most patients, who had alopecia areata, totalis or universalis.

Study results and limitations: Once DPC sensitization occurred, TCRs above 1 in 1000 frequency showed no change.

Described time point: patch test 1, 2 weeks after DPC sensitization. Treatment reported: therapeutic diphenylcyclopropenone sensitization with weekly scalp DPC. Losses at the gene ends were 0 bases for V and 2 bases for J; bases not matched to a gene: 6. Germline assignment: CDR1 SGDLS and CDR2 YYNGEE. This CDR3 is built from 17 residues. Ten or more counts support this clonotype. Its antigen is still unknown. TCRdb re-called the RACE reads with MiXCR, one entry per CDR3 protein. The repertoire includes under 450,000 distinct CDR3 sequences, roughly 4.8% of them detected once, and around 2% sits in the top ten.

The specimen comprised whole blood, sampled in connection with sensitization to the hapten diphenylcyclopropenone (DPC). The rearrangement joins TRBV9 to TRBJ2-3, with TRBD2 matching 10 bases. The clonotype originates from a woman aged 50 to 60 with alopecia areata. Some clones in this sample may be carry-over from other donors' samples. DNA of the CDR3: TGTGCCAGCAGCGTAGATCCTAGCGGGGGACTCACAGATACGCAGTATTTT. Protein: CASSVDPSGGLTDTQYF. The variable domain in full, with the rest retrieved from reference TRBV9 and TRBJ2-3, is DSGVTQTPKHLITATGQRVTLRCSPRSGDLSVYWYQQSLDQGLQFLIQYYNGEERAKGNILERFSAQQFPDLHSELNLSSLELGDSALYFCASSVDPSGGLTDTQYFGPGTRLTVL.